This entry describes one T cell receptor (beta chain). The target of this receptor is not known. Base-call qualities are not available, and no considerably larger clone is one nucleotide away. The library was made by the immunoSEQ multiplex PCR assay. T cell repertoires were profiled by deep sequencing of rearranged TCR beta loci, alongside multiparametric flow cytometry. In TCRdb, the immuneACCESS table is reduced to in-frame sequences with V and J assigned. These tables do not hold every clone; where another copy was compared, an unresolved V gene accounts for under half, and the others remain unexplained. This sample comprises approximately 3,500 clones, less than 80% of them detected only once. The ten largest clonotypes hold around half of the sample. This record comes from a study of lymphopenia after photon versus proton radiotherapy (dated by TCRdb to the late 2010s). Notes on the research overall: The immunological effects of photon versus proton radiation therapy were compared in patients with gastrointestinal tumors who developed high-grade lymphopenia. The cohort included roughly 18 patients with gastrointestinal tumors who developed lymphopenia after receiving either photon or proton therapy. The study was designed to characterize how the impact on the immune system differs between the two radiation modalities.

General conclusions and limits of the study: Once the lymphocyte count had reached its nadir, the repertoires of photon-treated patients showed oligoclonal expansion, particularly of CD8+ Temra cells, and this expansion drove the decline in diversity. Proton-treated patients stayed relatively stable during treatment, while photon-treated patients lost naive T cells and TCR diversity and gained effector/memory populations. Across the cohort, a larger post-nadir drop in TCR diversity was inversely correlated with overall survival time among patients who died. The survival association was examined only in patients who died, and the authors described better survival with proton therapy as a possibility, not as a demonstrated result.

The cysteine opens and the phenylalanine closes a CDR3 of 14 amino acids. Only CDR3 DNA is held: 42 bases, read in frame from base 1. The CDR1 and CDR2 encoded by the germline V gene are SGHNT and YENEEA. Cut back by 6 bases and 2 bases, the V and J ends lie 13 bases apart. This TCR was recovered from an elderly man with esophageal cancer. Sequenced material: peripheral blood, taken from a patient treated with proton-based radiotherapy. This sequence uses TRBV11-3 and TRBJ2-5; a tentative D call is TRBD1 (5 bases match). The CDR3 has the sequence CASSFDSQQETQYF. The DNA sequence is given as TGTGCCAGCAGTTTTGACAGTCAACAAGAGACCCAGTACTTC.